This T cell receptor (beta chain) stems from a study of tumor-infiltrating lymphocytes in localized non-small cell lung cancer. Trimming pared 6 bases from V and 6 bases from J, leaving 15 bases between. Germline V gene data show CDR1 as LNHDA and CDR2 as SQIVND (reference sequence). The CDR3 has 14 residues. Study-wide results and limits: Different pieces of the same tissue were used for each assay. IM1 and IM2 tumors showed no difference in T-cell fraction.

The data were produced by immunoSEQ multiplex PCR, yet TCRdb's version contains in-frame clones alone and is incomplete. The data contain some 10,000 clones, around 82% of them singletons. Of note for this clone: What it binds is not known.

This receptor was taken from a human donor with non-small cell lung cancer. The sample was uninvolved lung tissue not adjacent to the tumor. This rearrangement joins TRBV19 to TRBJ1-5; TRBD1 might be the D (5 bases). CDR3 loop: CASSPTRQGQPQHF. In DNA form, the CDR3 reads TGTGCCAGTAGCCCCACACGCCAGGGTCAGCCCCAGCATTTT.